The 8 T cell receptor beta chains in this list originate from one sample, sequenced in a study of T cell responses to AZD1222 COVID-19 vaccine. The method was immunoSEQ multiplex PCR; TCRdb's version includes in-frame clones alone and lacks a portion of them. The sample lists about 180,000 clones, around 90% occurring once. Material: peripheral blood, obtained 28 days after the second AZD1222 dose. These receptors were collected from an adult who received the AZD1222 COVID-19 vaccine.

This chain links TRBV7-3 with TRBJ2-1; TRBD2 matches 10 bases. V shed 1 base, J shed 10 bases, and the junction held 10 bases outside the gene matches. The germline CDR1 and CDR2 sequences are SGHTA and FQGTGA. This CDR3 has 16 amino acids. In DNA, the CDR3 is TGTGCCAGCAGCTTAAAAGCTAGCGGGAGCTCAGGAGAGCAGTTCTTC. Translation: CASSLKASGSSGEQFF.

The chain recombines TRBV27 with TRBJ1-1; weak D call: TRBD1 (6 bases). Per germline, CDR1 MNHEY and CDR2 SMNVEV (reference sequence). V lost 2 bases, J lost 6 bases, and 19 bases lay in between. The CDR3 runs 16 residues. CDR3 nucleotide sequence: TGTGCCAGCAGTTTACCGTTCGCGGGGGCTAGATCTGAAGCTTTCTTT. Protein: CASSLPFAGARSEAFF.

V gene TRBV24-1 combines with J gene TRBJ2-3; 8 positions agree with TRBD1. The length of the CDR3 is 17 residues. V was pared by 2 bases and J by 3 bases, with 9 bases of the junction left unmatched. Germline V lookup: CDR1 KGHDR, CDR2 SFDVKD. This CDR3 reads CATSDSHGTGVTDTQYF. CDR3 sequence (DNA): TGTGCCACCAGTGATTCCCATGGGACAGGAGTAACAGATACGCAGTATTTT.

This clone occurred once. CDR3 bases: TGTGCCTGGAGTAGGGGTAGCGGTTACGAGCAGTACTTC. Its translation: CAWSRGSGYEQYF. The rearrangement links TRBV30 to TRBJ2-7; a weak D match, TRBD2 (6 bases). The CDR3 contains 13 residues. Trimming shortened V by 2 bases and J by 4 bases, and 12 bases separated the two germline ends. Germline V gene lookup returns CDR1 GTSNPN and CDR2 SVGIG (reference sequence).

The rearrangement uses TRBV7-9 and TRBJ1-5; D is perhaps TRBD1 (6 bases). Germline V gene sequence: CDR1 SEHNR, CDR2 FQNEAQ (reference sequence). CDR3 size: 16 residues. Trimming removed 4 bases from V and 3 bases from J, with 16 bases in between. The CDR3: CASSSNRERVNQPQHF. The CDR3 DNA reads as TGTGCCAGCAGCTCCAACAGGGAGAGGGTCAATCAGCCCCAGCATTTT.

V and J are TRBV29-1 and TRBJ2-7, with 14 bases aligning to TRBD2. CDR1 and CDR2 from the germline V gene are SQVTM and ANQGSEA. The CDR3 is 12 residues long. V lost 7 bases, J lost 6 bases, and 2 bases stayed unmatched. CDR3: CSAGTSGSEQYF. The CDR3 region has the DNA TGCAGCGCTGGGACTAGCGGGAGCGAGCAGTACTTC.

CDR3 protein: CATSRDLGQGYGYTF. The CDR3 nucleotides read TGTGCCACCAGCAGAGATTTAGGACAGGGGTATGGCTACACCTTC. The chain combines TRBV15 with TRBJ1-2; TRBD1 agrees at 9 bases. Germline loops: CDR1 LNHNV, CDR2 YYDKDF (reference sequence). The CDR3 runs to 15 residues. J lost 5 bases, V lost 0 bases, and 4 bases had no gene match.

The chain joins TRBV6-6 to TRBJ1-2; D is perhaps TRBD1 (6 bases). Germline V gene data show CDR1 as MNHNY and CDR2 as SVGAGI (reference sequence). Trimming pared 8 bases from V and 3 bases from J, leaving 10 bases between. There are 12 residues in the CDR3. The CDR3 here is CASGGGDYGYTF. DNA of the CDR3: TGTGCCAGCGGCGGGGGCGACTATGGCTACACCTTC.